This TCR beta chain came from a study of blood T cell repertoires in COVID-19. At the level of the study: Some COVID-19 samples were acute and others convalescent; all came from the United States, Italy and Spain.

The CDR3 contains 15 residues. Germline CDR1 is SGHDT and CDR2 is YYEEEE. V dropped 4 bases and J dropped 5; count of bases not matched to a gene: 11. Original processing notes: Amplifying reference gene primers gave estimates of nucleated cell counts. The protocol was immunoSEQ multiplex PCR, while the TCRdb copy is restricted to in-frame clones and leaves out a portion. For V, J and clone size, that table is used; D and trimming come from the DNA. The sample records tens of thousands of clones, 88% being singletons. The sequencing sample was made of peripheral blood. The sequence derives from a man in his 60s with active COVID-19. The rearrangement uses TRBV5-6 and TRBJ2-7, with 8 bases matching TRBD2. CDR3 protein: CASSPGGGPGHEQYF. The CDR3 nucleotides are TGTGCCAGCAGCCCGGGAGGGGGGCCTGGCCACGAGCAGTACTTC.